Sequencing of this T cell receptor (beta chain) was carried out in a study of neurological immune-mediated disorders. Synthesis of cDNA was performed by 5'RACE using 10-nucleotide random UMIs. Every sequencing run drew on 15-18 subjects and yielded over 190 million TCR-beta sequences. TCRdb independently ran MiXCR on the 5' RACE reads; one entry per CDR3 protein. The table shows some 60,000 distinct CDR3 sequences, with 2.5% occurring only once. On this clonotype itself: What it recognizes is unknown.

In germline, CDR1 is MNHNS, CDR2 SASEGT. With 5 bases removed from V and 7 bases from J, the gap between germline ends came to 18 bases. The CDR3 is made up of 14 amino acids. The study's findings and limits: Patients with HTLV-1-associated myelopathy had the highest level of TCR clonal expansion, whereas patients with multiple sclerosis had the lowest level, falling beneath the level found in healthy controls. The expanded clones of different subjects shared no CDR3 amino acid sequences (suggesting private repertoires in all groups).

This chain connects TRBV6-1 to TRBJ2-7; D remains unclear. The sequence was collected from a man over 45 with multiple sclerosis. Sequencing was carried out using PBMCs. The CDR3: CASSLSVSPVEQYF. Written as DNA, the CDR3 is TGTGCCAGCAGTCTCTCCGTTTCCCCCGTAGAGCAGTACTTC.